This passage covers 13 T cell receptor beta chains from one sample sequenced in a study of persistence of HIV-infected CD4 T cells (TCRdb year 2020). The intended sense of this specimen's treatment or condition label: suppressive antiretroviral therapy. Lysates of CMV-infected fibroblasts at 10 ug/mL were used to stimulate the cells. Memory populations depleted of antigen-responding cells were obtained by sorting nonresponding CD40L-negative CD69-negative CD45RO-high memory CD4+ T cells. The immunoSEQ hsTCRB assay version 4, run in survey mode, was used to sequence TCRbeta repertoires from genomic DNA. The source is immuneACCESS, and TCRdb retained only in-frame sequences with V and J called. Part of the clones is not carried over; for the studies checked, unresolved V genes explain less than half of this, and the remainder is unexplained. The sample table shows approximately 31,000 clones, and around 82% are seen once. The top ten clonotypes cover 0.8% to 0.9% of the sample.

For these receptors, no antigen is known. The source was CD4+ T cells sorted from PBMCs after roughly 18-hour stimulation, collected from a patient who received antiretroviral therapy. Reading the label with the study, this specimen's cell subset or site is: CD40L-CD69- CD45RO-high memory CD4 T cells not responding to CMV lysate. Every receptor here comes from an adult man with HIV who was CMV-seropositive.

This chain joins TRBV5-1 and TRBJ1-2, with 8 bases identical to TRBD1. This CDR3 comprises 14 residues. Germline V gene data show CDR1 as SGHRS and CDR2 as YFSETQ. V was pared by 4 bases and J by 6 bases, with 8 bases of the junction left unmatched. The CDR3 sequence: CASSPRQGRDGYTF. In nucleotides, the CDR3 is TGCGCCAGCAGCCCGCGACAGGGGAGGGATGGCTACACCTTC.

The gene calls are TRBV6-2 or TRBV6-3 and TRBJ1-2; 7 bases map to TRBD1. The CDR3 totals 16 residues. Germline values: CDR1 MNHEY, CDR2 SVGEGT. The trim removed 2 bases at V and 2 bases at J, leaving 8 bases unmatched. In DNA form, the CDR3 reads TGTGCCAGCAGTTACGCGAGCAGGGGGGAGAACTATGGCTACACCTTC. This encodes CASSYASRGENYGYTF.

This sequence joins TRBV2 and TRBJ2-1; 11 bases are shared with TRBD2. V lost 7 bases to trimming and J lost 10 bases; unmatched junction nucleotides: 12. This CDR3 is 15 amino acids long. CDR1 is SNHLY, CDR2 FYNNEI, per germline. CDR3 sequence reads: CASNGALAGAGEQFF. CDR3 DNA sequence: TGTGCCAGCAATGGAGCACTAGCGGGGGCTGGAGAGCAGTTCTTC.

The chain has TRBV7-2 and TRBJ2-5; D not resolved. Germline CDR1 is SGHTA and CDR2 is FQGNSA. The CDR3 spans 13 residues. Trimming took off 4 bases at V and 5 bases at J, with 11 bases between the two ends. As DNA, the CDR3 is TGTGCCAGCAGCTCCTCCCCCTGGGAGACCCAGTACTTC. The encoded protein is CASSSSPWETQYF. The full variable domain, completed using reference TRBV7-2 and TRBJ2-5, is GAGVSQSPSNKVTEKGKDVELRCDPISGHTALYWYRQSLGQGLEFLIYFQGNSAPDKSGLPSDRFSAERTGGSVSTLTIQRTQQEDSAVYLCASSSSPWETQYFGPGTRLLVL.

V usage is TRBV7-2 and J usage is TRBJ2-1, with unresolved D. V lost 7 bases and J lost 0, with 13 bases in between. Germline CDR1 is SGHTA and CDR2 is FQGNSA. The CDR3 is made up of 15 amino acids. CDR3 sequence: CASTRGRSSYNEQFF. CDR3 bases: TGTGCCAGCACACGAGGACGGAGCTCCTACAATGAGCAGTTCTTC.

This clone was detected only once. V gene TRBV9 combines with J gene TRBJ1-4; D uncertain. V was trimmed by 2 bases and J by 0 bases, leaving 8 bases between them. This CDR3 is 15 amino acids long. Germline-derived CDR1 and CDR2 are SGDLS and YYNGEE. The CDR3 DNA reads TGTGCCAGCAGCGTCGACTTTGCAACTAATGAAAAACTGTTTTTT. Protein product: CASSVDFATNEKLFF.

V usage is TRBV30 and J usage is TRBJ1-5; weak D call: TRBD1 (5 bases). This CDR3 has 13 residues. With 3 bases removed from V and 4 bases from J, the gap between germline ends came to 10 bases. Germline loops: CDR1 GTSNPN, CDR2 SVGIG (reference sequence). The CDR3 is CAWSLTDNQPQHF. CDR3 sequence (DNA): TGTGCCTGGAGCTTGACAGATAATCAGCCCCAGCATTTT.

The chain joins TRBV6-5 to TRBJ2-2; TRBD1 matches at 7 bases. Germline-derived CDR1 and CDR2 are MNHEY and SVGAGI. J was trimmed by 0 bases and V by 8 bases; bases with no gene match: 6. This CDR3 is 15 amino acids long. CDR3 in DNA: TGTGCCAGCGGGAACGGACAGGCGAACACCGGGGAGCTGTTTTTT. Its translation is CASGNGQANTGELFF.

The chain links TRBV18 to TRBJ1-1; 10 nucleotides match TRBD1. This CDR3 region has 17 residues. With V trimmed by 4 bases and J by 0 bases, 8 bases remained unmatched. Germline values: CDR1 KGHSH, CDR2 LQKENI. The CDR3: CASSLLGQGLMNTEAFF. CDR3 DNA: TGTGCCAGCTCACTTTTGGGACAGGGGCTAATGAACACTGAAGCTTTCTTT.

The V gene is TRBV19, the J gene TRBJ1-5; D possibly corresponds to TRBD1 (5 bases). The CDR3 totals 14 residues. Trimming took 7 bases from V and 2 from J, leaving 12 bases between them. CDR1 and CDR2 (germline): LNHDA, SQIVND (reference sequence). The CDR3 DNA is TGTGCCAGTACCCAGGGAAAGGGCAATCAGCCCCAGCATTTT. This sequence encodes CASTQGKGNQPQHF.

The V gene is TRBV9, the J gene TRBJ2-3; TRBD2 agrees at 14 bases. This CDR3 spans 20 amino acids. Germline CDR1 SGDLS, CDR2 YYNGEE. V shed 4 bases, J shed 0 bases, and the junction held 13 bases outside the gene matches. The CDR3 is CASSSGTSGGVGVSTDTQYF. Here the CDR3 DNA reads TGTGCCAGCAGCTCAGGGACTAGCGGGGGAGTAGGGGTTAGCACAGATACGCAGTATTTT.

The rearrangement uses TRBV27 and TRBJ1-3; D is perhaps TRBD1 (5 bases). Trimming stripped 8 bases from V and 0 bases from J, with 11 bases between. This CDR3 contains 14 residues. CDR1 MNHEY and CDR2 SMNVEV come from the germline V gene (reference sequence). CDR3 protein: CASRLTDSGNTIYF. Written as DNA, the CDR3 is TGTGCCAGCCGCTTGACAGACTCTGGAAACACCATATATTTT.

The V call is TRBV6-5, the J call TRBJ2-7; 9 bases fit TRBD1. This CDR3 comprises 15 residues. The V and J ends lost 6 bases and 3 bases, in that order; junction bases with no gene match: 9. Germline-derived CDR1 and CDR2 are MNHEY and SVGAGI. In DNA form, the CDR3 reads TGTGCCAGCAGGGGAGGACAGGGGAGAAGCTACGAGCAGTACTTC. Translating gives CASRGGQGRSYEQYF.